What follows is one TCR beta chain and its context. The antigen is unknown. The data stem from a study of T cell responses to AZD1222 COVID-19 vaccine. Findings and limits, study-wide: Spike-specific TCR breadth and depth grew following two AZD1222 doses. Donors were chiefly white British, with a greater number of females, and clonal diversity was perhaps underestimated.

Profiled with immunoSEQ multiplex PCR; TCRdb holds only in-frame clones, not every one. The table lists around 78,000 clones, 85% to 90% of them singletons. The TCR originated in an adult who received the AZD1222 COVID-19 vaccine. The source was peripheral blood, collected 28 days after the second AZD1222 dose.

CDR3 loop: CASSIRTGGTDTQYF. The CDR3 nucleotides read TGTGCCAGCAGTATACGGACAGGGGGCACAGATACGCAGTATTTT. The chain carries TRBV6-4 and TRBJ2-3; TRBD1 matches 9 bases. Germline loops: CDR1 MRHNA, CDR2 SNTAGT. The J segment lost 1 base and the V segment lost 5 bases, leaving 4 bases of the junction unmatched. CDR3 length: 15 residues.